This TCR beta chain was identified during a study of response to subunit inactivated influenza vaccine. Study outcomes and limitations: With each seasonal influenza vaccination, the authors suggested, few new T cells are recruited.

This clonotype was observed a handful of times. As yet, its antigen is unknown. TCRdb re-analysed the RT-PCR reads in MiXCR, keeping a single row per CDR3 protein. The sample lists about 520,000 distinct CDR3 sequences; 25% were seen once. This TCR was sampled from a man in his fifties who received an inactivated influenza vaccine. Source: CD4+ T cells sorted from PBMCs, taken around 5 days after vaccination.

CDR3 coding DNA: TGTGCCAGCAGCCGGGATTACGAGCAGTACTTC. Translating gives CASSRDYEQYF. V usage is TRBV6-1 and J usage is TRBJ2-7; tentative D call: TRBD2 (5 bases). The CDR3 is 11 residues long. V dropped 6 bases and J dropped 4 bases, with 7 bases sitting between them. Germline V gene sequence: CDR1 MNHNS, CDR2 SASEGT.